Presented here are 11 T cell receptor beta chains from one specimen sequenced in a study of cytotoxic CD8 clonotypes in ibrutinib-treated CLL. Here immunoSEQ multiplex PCR was the method, and the copy in TCRdb shows in-frame clones only, minus some. Of about 50,000 clones in the sample, about half were seen once. This sample comprised PBMCs, obtained after 12 months of ibrutinib treatment. All receptors come from a human donor with chronic lymphocytic leukemia.

The table lists this clone with a count of one. The chain recombines TRBV9 with TRBJ2-5; D gene ambiguous. CDR3 length equals 13 residues. Germline V gene data show CDR1 as SGDLS and CDR2 as YYNGEE. Trimming left V 0 bases short and J 5 bases short, with 8 bases between. CDR3 DNA sequence: TGTGCCAGCAGCGTAGCAACTGGGGAGACCCAGTACTTC. It translates to CASSVATGETQYF.

The rearrangement uses TRBV6-1 and TRBJ1-4; the D is unclear. The CDR3 is 14 residues long. V was shortened by 7 bases and J by 8 bases, with 17 bases between the two germline ends. The germline gives CDR1 MNHNS, CDR2 SASEGT. The CDR3 here is CASTPGRLWEKLFF. The CDR3 DNA is TGTGCCAGCACCCCTGGCCGCCTGTGGGAAAAACTGTTTTTT.

The chain couples TRBV29-1 to TRBJ2-3; 8 nucleotides agree with TRBD1. Germline V lookup: CDR1 SQVTM, CDR2 ANQGSEA. The trim removed 5 bases at V and 1 base at J, leaving 17 bases unmatched. CDR3 length: 18 amino acids. The CDR3: CSVRAPWTGNGGTDTQYF. Written as DNA, the CDR3 is TGCAGCGTTCGGGCGCCATGGACAGGGAATGGCGGCACAGATACGCAGTATTTT.

This sequence joins TRBV5-1 and TRBJ2-7, with D tentatively TRBD1 (5 bases). The CDR3 loop spans 14 amino acids. Trimming left V 6 bases short and J 4 bases short, with 17 bases between. Looked up from germline, CDR1 is SGHRS and CDR2 is YFSETQ. CDR3 residues: CASNLNTQGYEQYF. Written as DNA, the CDR3 is TGCGCCAGCAACCTGAACACTCAGGGATACGAGCAGTACTTC.

The chain has TRBV27 and TRBJ2-5, with D perhaps matching TRBD1 (7 bases). Trimming pared 0 bases from V and 4 bases from J, leaving 18 bases between. Looked up from germline, CDR1 is MNHEY and CDR2 is SMNVEV (reference sequence). The CDR3 contains 17 residues. CDR3 DNA sequence: TGTGCCAGCAGTTTATCACCCCCCAGGGGGGTTCCAGAGACCCAGTACTTC. This translates into CASSLSPPRGVPETQYF.

The chain is built from TRBV6-1 and TRBJ2-3; D is ambiguous. Germline V gene sequence: CDR1 MNHNS, CDR2 SASEGT. The CDR3 is made up of 15 amino acids. Trimming cost V 4 bases and J 7 bases, with 18 bases left between them. CDR3 residues: CASSAGGSTYYTQYF. In DNA form, the CDR3 reads TGTGCCAGCAGTGCTGGCGGCTCAACTTACTATACGCAGTATTTT.

J is TRBJ2-7 and V is TRBV7-2; D may be TRBD2 (7 bases). CDR3 size: 15 residues. V was shortened by 1 base and J by 3 bases, with 13 bases between the two germline ends. Looked up from germline, CDR1 is SGHTA and CDR2 is FQGNSA. The CDR3 protein is CASSLGQGTIYEQYF. CDR3 coding DNA: TGTGCCAGCAGCTTAGGTCAGGGGACTATCTACGAGCAGTACTTC. The full variable domain, its missing parts supplied by reference TRBV7-2 and TRBJ2-7, is GAGVSQSPSNKVTEKGKDVELRCDPISGHTALYWYRQSLGQGLEFLIYFQGNSAPDKSGLPSDRFSAERTGGSVSTLTIQRTQQEDSAVYLCASSLGQGTIYEQYFGPGTRLTVT.

This chain links TRBV7-2 with TRBJ2-5; D is possibly TRBD2 (6 bases). Germline CDR1 SGHTA, CDR2 FQGNSA. V lost 5 bases to trimming and J lost 1 base, with 17 bases between them. The CDR3 runs to 16 residues. This CDR3 is CASSPPGLATQETQYF. CDR3 DNA sequence: TGTGCCAGCAGCCCCCCGGGACTGGCTACCCAAGAGACCCAGTACTTC.

The chain recombines TRBV5-1 with TRBJ2-1, with D perhaps TRBD1 (5 bases). The germline V gene has CDR1 SGHRS and CDR2 YFSETQ. This CDR3 is 16 amino acids long. The germline V and J ends were trimmed by 2 bases and 6 bases, with 18 bases remaining between them. DNA of the CDR3: TGCGCCAGCAGCTTTTGGACACATCTCTCCGGCAATGAGCAGTTCTTC. Its protein is CASSFWTHLSGNEQFF.

Only a few counts were recorded for this clone. V usage is TRBV9 and J usage is TRBJ2-1; 10 nucleotides agree with TRBD1. In germline, CDR1 is SGDLS, CDR2 YYNGEE. The CDR3 sequence is 18 residues long. The V gene end was trimmed by 4 bases and the J gene end by 9 bases; junction bases not matched to a gene: 19. Here the CDR3 reads CASSPPRGGTGDRGEQFF. DNA for the CDR3: TGTGCCAGCAGCCCTCCCCGCGGTGGGACAGGGGATAGGGGTGAGCAGTTCTTC.

The J gene is TRBJ1-1, the V gene TRBV6-6; perhaps TRBD1 as D (5 bases). The germline V gene encodes CDR1 MNHNY and CDR2 SVGAGI (reference sequence). The V end was cut by 0 bases, the J end by 1 base, with 9 bases between. CDR3 size: 15 residues. The CDR3 DNA follows: TGTGCCAGCAGTTACTCTCGGACACCGAACACTGAAGCTTTCTTT. It yields the protein CASSYSRTPNTEAFF.